This passage covers 22 T cell receptor beta chains from one sample sequenced in a study of Ad26.COV2.S vaccination and SARS-CoV-2 variants. Treatment in this sample: roughly 19 received Ad26.COV2.S at low or high dose, single or two shots; 5 received placebo; per-sample allocation not given. The samples date from day 63 after the first vaccine or placebo injection. Assay: immunoSEQ multiplex PCR; the TCRdb copy retains only in-frame clones and omits some. The sample has about 680,000 clones, approximately 88% seen once. Sequenced here: peripheral blood, sampled in a trial of Ad26.COV2.S vaccine versus placebo. The receptors were gathered from a person aged 18-60 years who received the Ad26.COV2.S COVID-19 vaccine or a placebo.

The chain carries TRBV18 and TRBJ2-6; 8 bases are a match to TRBD1. Germline-derived CDR1 and CDR2 are KGHSH and LQKENI. CDR3 size: 17 residues. V lost 2 bases and J lost 0; bases outside the gene matches: 3. The CDR3 loop reads CASSPGTGDSGANVLTF. As DNA, the CDR3 is TGTGCCAGCTCACCAGGGACAGGAGACTCTGGGGCCAACGTCCTGACTTTC.

The chain recombines TRBV19 with TRBJ1-3, with D possibly being TRBD1 (6 bases). Trimming shortened V by 6 bases and J by 0 bases, and 15 bases separated the two germline ends. Germline loops: CDR1 LNHDA, CDR2 SQIVND (reference sequence). This CDR3 region has 16 residues. CDR3 amino acids: CASRSGDTGSGNTIYF. CDR3 sequence (DNA): TGTGCCAGTAGAAGTGGGGACACAGGCTCTGGAAACACCATATATTTT.

J is TRBJ1-1 and V is TRBV2, with a weak D call TRBD1 (5 bases). Germline CDR1 is SNHLY and CDR2 is FYNNEI. The CDR3 is 13 amino acids. The V end was cut by 6 bases, the J end by 1 base, with 9 bases between. Here the CDR3 reads CASRETENTEAFF. The CDR3, as DNA: TGTGCCAGCAGGGAGACAGAGAACACTGAAGCTTTCTTT.

This clone occurred a few times. This rearrangement joins TRBV6-2 or TRBV6-3 to TRBJ2-7, with 9 bases that match TRBD2. Germline V gene lookup returns CDR1 MNHEY and CDR2 SVGEGT. V lost 0 bases, J lost 5 bases, and 5 bases stayed unmatched. The CDR3 sequence is 15 residues long. The CDR3 spells CASSYSTIAGDEQYF. CDR3 in DNA: TGTGCCAGCAGTTACTCAACGATAGCGGGAGACGAGCAGTACTTC.

The chain is built from TRBV5-1 and TRBJ2-7; 12 nucleotides agree with TRBD2. The trim removed 2 bases at V and 2 bases at J, leaving 2 bases unmatched. This CDR3 has 15 amino acids. Looked up from germline, CDR1 is SGHRS and CDR2 is YFSETQ. In DNA form, the CDR3 reads TGCGCCAGCAGCTTCCTAGCGGGAGGGCCCTACGAGCAGTACTTC. Its protein product is CASSFLAGGPYEQYF.

V gene TRBV15 combines with J gene TRBJ1-3; tentatively, D is TRBD1 (5 bases). The CDR3 contains 19 residues. Germline values: CDR1 LNHNV, CDR2 YYDKDF (reference sequence). V lost 2 bases and J 0 bases, leaving 20 bases between the germline ends. CDR3 coding DNA: TGTGCCACCAGCAGAACCTCTGGGGCAGGATTAACCTCTGGAAACACCATATATTTT. It encodes CATSRTSGAGLTSGNTIYF.

This chain uses TRBV11-1 with TRBJ2-2, with 12 bases aligning to TRBD1. This CDR3 region has 16 residues. CDR1 and CDR2 from the germline V gene are SGHAT and FQDESV (reference sequence). V trimming: 5 bases; J trimming: 6 bases; junction bases outside the gene matches: 7. CDR3 sequence: CASSLPGQGASGELFF. The CDR3 bases are TGTGCCAGCAGCCTGCCGGGACAGGGGGCGTCCGGGGAGCTGTTTTTT.

The chain has TRBV10-3 and TRBJ2-3; 12 positions agree with TRBD2. The CDR3 has 19 amino acids. Per germline, CDR1 ENHRY and CDR2 SYGVKD. V was pared by 4 bases and J by 0 bases, with 11 bases of the junction left unmatched. The CDR3 protein is CAISGVTSGRSISTDTQYF. Here the CDR3 DNA reads TGTGCCATCAGTGGGGTCACTAGCGGGAGGTCCATCAGCACAGATACGCAGTATTTT.

This chain joins TRBV10-3 and TRBJ2-3, with 10 bases aligning to TRBD1. Trimming cost V 10 bases and J 3 bases; bases outside gene matches: 4. This CDR3 has 13 amino acids. Germline CDR1 ENHRY, CDR2 SYGVKD. The CDR3 DNA is TGTGCCACCACGGGACAGGGGACAGATACGCAGTATTTT. Protein sequence: CATTGQGTDTQYF.

The chain has TRBV5-1 and TRBJ1-2, with no clear D. The CDR3 is 12 residues long. Trimming took off 0 bases at V and 13 bases at J, with 13 bases between the two ends. Germline CDR1 is SGHRS and CDR2 is YFSETQ. The CDR3 coding sequence is TGCGCCAGCAGCTTGGGGTCCCGGGTTTTCACCTTC. Its translation: CASSLGSRVFTF.

J is TRBJ1-4 and V is TRBV5-1; no clear D gene. Trimming removed 0 bases from V and 4 bases from J, with 10 bases in between. Germline-derived CDR1 and CDR2 are SGHRS and YFSETQ. The CDR3 is 15 residues long. DNA for the CDR3: TGCGCCAGCAGCTTGGCCGGGCAACTTAATGAAAAACTGTTTTTT. Encoded protein: CASSLAGQLNEKLFF.

This clone has just one count. The V and J genes are TRBV11-2 and TRBJ2-3; D not resolved. The CDR3 sequence is 14 residues long. Trimming stripped 0 bases from V and 3 bases from J, with 7 bases between. Germline V gene data show CDR1 as SGHAT and CDR2 as FQNNGV. The CDR3 DNA reads TGTGCCAGCAGCTTAGATGCAGCGACAGATACGCAGTATTTT. This codes for CASSLDAATDTQYF.

CDR3 sequence: CASSEGGGLTEAFF. The DNA for the CDR3 is TGTGCCAGCAGTGAAGGAGGGGGCCTCACTGAAGCTTTCTTT. V gene TRBV2 combines with J gene TRBJ1-1, with 7 bases identical to TRBD1. This CDR3 comprises 14 residues. V was clipped by 1 base and J by 4 bases; unmatched bases: 3. CDR1 is SNHLY, CDR2 FYNNEI, per germline.

The V gene is TRBV11-2, the J gene TRBJ2-3; D may be TRBD1 or TRBD2 (6 bases each). V was shortened by 6 bases and J by 2 bases, with 12 bases between the two germline ends. The CDR3 is 14 amino acids. CDR1 and CDR2 (germline): SGHAT, FQNNGV. The CDR3 sequence: CASRMGGPTDTQYF. CDR3 DNA sequence: TGTGCCAGCAGGATGGGGGGCCCCACAGATACGCAGTATTTT. Together with reference TRBV11-2 and TRBJ2-3, the CDR3 gives the full variable domain: EAGVAQSPRYKIIEKRQSVAFWCNPISGHATLYWYQQILGQGPKLLIQFQNNGVVDDSQLPKDRFSAERLKGVDSTLKIQPAKLEDSAVYLCASRMGGPTDTQYFGPGTRLTVL.

The table lists this clone with a count of one. The chain carries TRBV6-1 and TRBJ2-1, with D possibly TRBD2 on 6 matching bases. The CDR3 extends over 15 amino acids. Trimming removed 2 bases at V and 8 bases at J, with 16 bases between. Germline assignment: CDR1 MNHNS and CDR2 SASEGT. The CDR3 nucleotides are TGTGCCAGCAGTGAACCGGGGGTATCGTTATATGAGCAGTTCTTC. This encodes CASSEPGVSLYEQFF.

The DNA of the CDR3 is TGTGCCAGCAGCCAAGTAGCGGGAGGGCCAGGGCAGTATTTT. Translating it yields CASSQVAGGPGQYF. The V gene is TRBV3-1 (or the pseudogene TRBV3-2), the J gene TRBJ2-3; TRBD2 matches 11 bases. Germline assignment: CDR1 LGHDT and CDR2 YNNKEL (reference sequence). The trim removed 1 base at V and 11 bases at J, leaving 5 bases unmatched. The CDR3 covers 14 residues.

The J gene is TRBJ2-1, the V gene TRBV24-1, with 8 bases fitting TRBD2. The J segment lost 1 base and the V segment lost 3 bases, leaving 7 bases of the junction unmatched. The CDR3 consists of 17 residues. Germline V gene sequence: CDR1 KGHDR, CDR2 SFDVKD. Written as DNA, the CDR3 is TGTGCCACCAGTGATACTCGAGCGGGGGCTTCCTACAATGAGCAGTTCTTC. It yields the protein CATSDTRAGASYNEQFF.

For the CDR3, the DNA is TGTGCCAGCAGTTCCCTACCCGCGGGTGGCACTGAAGCTTTCTTT. This codes for CASSSLPAGGTEAFF. The chain recombines TRBV27 with TRBJ1-1; D ambiguous. Germline CDR1 MNHEY, CDR2 SMNVEV (reference sequence). Trimming took off 4 bases at V and 4 bases at J, with 16 bases between the two ends. The CDR3 is 15 residues long.

The chain joins TRBV27 to TRBJ2-5, with D hard to call. The CDR3 is made up of 13 amino acids. Germline loops: CDR1 MNHEY, CDR2 SMNVEV (reference sequence). Trimming removed 0 bases from V and 4 bases from J, with 6 bases in between. The CDR3 loop reads CASSLSGRETQYF. CDR3 DNA: TGTGCCAGCAGTTTATCGGGCCGAGAGACCCAGTACTTC.

This clone came up once. This sequence joins TRBV6-5 and TRBJ2-3; D might be TRBD1 or TRBD2, each matching 5 bases. Trimming stripped 8 bases from V and 2 bases from J, with 11 bases between. The CDR3 sequence is 13 residues long. Germline assignment: CDR1 MNHEY and CDR2 SVGAGI. CDR3 sequence reads: CASRGVLTDTQYF. The DNA for the CDR3 is TGTGCCAGCCGAGGGGTACTCACAGATACGCAGTATTTT.

J is TRBJ2-1 and V is TRBV25-1; tentatively, D is TRBD1 or TRBD2 (6 bases each). Germline assignment: CDR1 MGHDK and CDR2 SYGVNS. The V end was cut by 3 bases, the J end by 3 bases, with 15 bases between. The CDR3 loop spans 16 amino acids. This CDR3 is CASSEGGSRGYNEQFF. The CDR3, as DNA: TGTGCCAGCAGTGAGGGGGGTAGCAGGGGCTACAATGAGCAGTTCTTC.

The chain is built from TRBV5-8 and TRBJ2-1; D ambiguous. V lost 3 bases and J 14 bases, leaving 12 bases between the germline ends. The V gene's germline CDR1 is SGHTS and CDR2 YDEGEE. This CDR3 has 11 amino acids. The CDR3 DNA follows: TGTGCCAGCAGCTCATCGATTTCTGAGTTCTTC. The encoded protein is CASSSSISEFF.